Below are 27 T cell receptor beta chains sequenced from a single sample in a study of spatial heterogeneity in lung cancer. Documented time point: sample taken at primary tumor resection. The study sequenced unsorted whole RNA from tumor, nontumor lung or frozen PBMC. In TCRdb, the 5' RACE reads were re-called with MiXCR into one record per CDR3 protein. The data show tens of thousands of distinct CDR3 sequences, with about 20% seen just once and roughly 5.6% held by the top ten. The sample was PBMCs, taken at surgery. The receptors stem from a male donor with early-stage non-small cell lung cancer.

J is TRBJ2-2 and V is TRBV28; TRBD1 agrees at 7 bases. The germline V gene encodes CDR1 MDHEN and CDR2 SYDVKM. V dropped 3 bases and J dropped 4; count of bases not matched to a gene: 14. CDR3 size: 18 residues. The CDR3 DNA is TGTGCCAGCAGTTTCGACCCGAGAAGGGGGCCGAGCACCGGGGAGCTGTTTTTT. Its translation is CASSFDPRRGPSTGELFF.

There are a few counts of this clonotype. The chain couples TRBV4-1 to TRBJ2-2; possibly TRBD2 for D (5 bases). The germline V gene encodes CDR1 MGHRA and CDR2 YSYEKL. Trimming took 0 bases from V and 5 from J, leaving 16 bases between them. The CDR3 is 17 residues long. The CDR3 sequence: CASSQDVSGGWTGELFF. CDR3 nucleotides: TGCGCCAGCAGCCAAGATGTGAGCGGAGGCTGGACCGGGGAGCTGTTTTTT.

The rearrangement links TRBV10-3 to TRBJ1-1; D unclear. Germline CDR1 reads ENHRY; CDR2 reads SYGVKD. The CDR3 runs to 11 residues. V was trimmed by 6 bases and J by 0 bases, leaving 2 bases between them. CDR3 sequence: CAIRVNTEAFF. In DNA form, the CDR3 reads TGTGCCATCAGGGTGAACACTGAAGCTTTCTTT.

This chain uses TRBV12-3 or TRBV12-4 with TRBJ2-5, with D maybe TRBD1 (5 bases). CDR3 length: 13 residues. V lost 5 bases, J lost 9 bases, and 16 bases lay in between. In DNA form, the CDR3 reads TGTGCCAGCAGTGTCGACAGCCTCCGGGCCCAGTACTTC. Translated, it gives CASSVDSLRAQYF.

The gene calls are TRBV5-5 and TRBJ2-1, with D unclear. The CDR3 covers 11 residues. Per germline, CDR1 SGHKS and CDR2 YYEKEE (reference sequence). V was shortened by 4 bases and J by 5 bases, with 4 bases between the two germline ends. The CDR3 nucleotides are TGTGCCAGCAGCCGGAACAATGAGCAGTTCTTC. Translating gives CASSRNNEQFF.

The chain couples TRBV5-1 to TRBJ2-7; maybe TRBD2 (5 bases). CDR3 size: 14 residues. Trimming removed 0 bases from V and 6 bases from J, with 13 bases in between. Germline V gene data show CDR1 as SGHRS and CDR2 as YFSETQ. CDR3: CASSLALASGEQYF. The CDR3, as DNA: TGCGCCAGCAGCTTGGCCCTCGCAAGCGGCGAGCAGTACTTC.

Points on this clonotype: A read error may account for a junction end that differs from germline. The rearrangement links TRBV9 to TRBJ2-1; no reliable D call. Germline V gives CDR1 SGDLS, CDR2 YYNGEE. The CDR3 runs to 13 residues. CDR3 residues: CASSVGLINEQFF. The CDR3 DNA is TGTGCCAGCAGCGTAGGTCTAATTAATGAGCAATTCTTC.

This clonotype was seen a few times. The J gene is TRBJ1-1, the V gene TRBV27; D possibly corresponds to TRBD1 (5 bases). Germline CDR1 and CDR2: MNHEY and SMNVEV (reference sequence). Trimming stripped 5 bases from V and 0 bases from J, with 10 bases between. The CDR3 spans 14 residues. CDR3 DNA: TGTGCCAGCAGTAACAGGCCTATGAACACTGAAGCTTTCTTT. Protein: CASSNRPMNTEAFF.

The chain links TRBV12-3 or TRBV12-4 to TRBJ2-2, with D tentatively TRBD1 or TRBD2 (5 bases each). The CDR3 spans 12 residues. Between the trimmed V and J ends, which lost 4 bases and 8 bases, there was a span of 8 bases. The CDR3 sequence: CASSSGSGELFF. CDR3 in DNA: TGTGCCAGCAGTTCAGGGAGTGGGGAGCTGTTTTTT.

This clonotype was found a few times. The chain is built from TRBV6-5 and TRBJ1-1, with a weak D call TRBD1 (5 bases). Trimming left V 5 bases short and J 7 bases short, with 20 bases between. This CDR3 contains 15 residues. Germline CDR1 is MNHEY and CDR2 is SVGAGI. The CDR3 sequence: CASSKLRVALGEAFF. The CDR3 coding sequence is TGTGCCAGCAGTAAACTCAGGGTCGCTTTAGGTGAAGCTTTCTTT.

In this sample, this clonotype turned up many times. This chain connects TRBV20-1 to TRBJ2-7, with D uncertain. V lost 4 bases, J lost 5 bases, and 18 bases lay in between. Germline lookup yields CDR1 DFQATT and CDR2 SNEGSKA (reference sequence). The CDR3 is 14 amino acids. For the CDR3, the DNA is TGCAGTGCTACCCCAGGTAGGGTGAGGAACGAGCAGTACTTC. Protein sequence: CSATPGRVRNEQYF.

CDR3 loop: CAISEADRGNQPQHF. In DNA form, the CDR3 reads TGTGCCATCAGTGAGGCGGACAGGGGCAATCAGCCCCAGCATTTT. This chain links TRBV10-3 with TRBJ1-5, with TRBD1 identical over 8 bases. Per germline, CDR1 ENHRY and CDR2 SYGVKD. V trimming: 2 bases; J trimming: 2 bases; junction bases outside the gene matches: 2. This CDR3 has 15 amino acids.

The chain joins TRBV3-1 to TRBJ2-3; 10 bases agree with TRBD2. Germline values: CDR1 LGHDT, CDR2 YNNKEL (reference sequence). The CDR3 totals 15 residues. V shed 4 bases and J 2 bases; nucleotides not matched to a gene: 3. The CDR3 here is CASSPSGGVTDTQYF. In DNA form, the CDR3 reads TGTGCCAGCAGCCCCAGCGGGGGGGTCACAGATACGCAGTATTTT.

In its sample, this clonotype was seen a few times. The genes are TRBV6-2 or TRBV6-3 and TRBJ1-2; maybe TRBD1 (5 bases). Trimming cost V 4 bases and J 3 bases, with 12 bases left between them. Per the germline V gene, CDR1 is MNHEY and CDR2 is SVGEGT. This CDR3 has 14 residues. CDR3: CASSWRQIHYGYTF. The CDR3 bases are TGTGCCAGCAGTTGGAGACAGATCCACTATGGCTACACCTTC.

This clonotype has a handful of counts. CDR3 sequence: CSVRWGAGRSTDTQYF. The CDR3 DNA sequence: TGCAGCGTTCGATGGGGGGCTGGCCGGAGCACAGATACGCAGTATTTT. The J gene is TRBJ2-3, the V gene TRBV29-1; D tentatively reads TRBD1 or TRBD2 (6 bases each). The CDR3 has 16 amino acids. CDR1 and CDR2 (germline): SQVTM, ANQGSEA. Trimming shortened V by 5 bases and J by 0 bases, and 18 bases separated the two germline ends.

The rearrangement joins TRBV7-2 to TRBJ2-2; D unresolved. There are 14 residues in the CDR3. Deletions cut 0 bases from V and 6 bases from J, with 8 bases between. Germline-derived CDR1 and CDR2 are SGHTA and FQGNSA. Here the CDR3 reads CASSLAMASGELFF. In DNA, the CDR3 is TGTGCCAGCAGCTTAGCGATGGCCTCCGGGGAGCTGTTTTTT.

This sequence joins TRBV18 and TRBJ1-1; no clear D gene. Trimming pared 2 bases from V and 7 bases from J, leaving 5 bases between. Germline lookup yields CDR1 KGHSH and CDR2 LQKENI. The CDR3 totals 11 residues. For the CDR3, the DNA is TGTGCCAGCTCACCAGCAGGTGAAGCTTTCTTT. It translates to CASSPAGEAFF.

This clonotype was seen ten or more times. This rearrangement joins TRBV28 to TRBJ1-1; D uncertain. Trimming took off 2 bases at V and 5 bases at J, with 15 bases between the two ends. Per germline, CDR1 MDHEN and CDR2 SYDVKM. This CDR3 region has 15 residues. The CDR3 nucleotides are TGTGCCAGCAGTTTACTAGGGATTCATGGAACTGAAGCTTTCTTT. Translated, it gives CASSLLGIHGTEAFF.

The chain employs TRBV29-1 and TRBJ2-5, with 9 nucleotides matching TRBD2. This CDR3 has 13 amino acids. The ends lost 6 bases at V and 1 base at J; junction bases unmatched: 3. In germline, CDR1 is SQVTM, CDR2 ANQGSEA. The CDR3 DNA is TGCAGCGTCGTGACTAGCGGCCAAGAGACCCAGTACTTC. It encodes CSVVTSGQETQYF.

The chain is built from TRBV20-1 and TRBJ1-6; TRBD1 agrees at 8 bases. V lost 6 bases to trimming and J lost 4 bases; unmatched junction nucleotides: 8. The CDR3 runs to 15 residues. Germline values: CDR1 DFQATT, CDR2 SNEGSKA (reference sequence). The CDR3 sequence: CSATTGDAYNSPLHF. The CDR3 DNA follows: TGCAGTGCAACGACAGGGGACGCTTATAATTCACCCCTCCACTTT.

This clonotype was counted only a few times. This sequence joins TRBV20-1 and TRBJ2-7, with 11 bases fitting TRBD1. V was pared by 3 bases and J by 2 bases, with 12 bases of the junction left unmatched. Germline V gives CDR1 DFQATT, CDR2 SNEGSKA (reference sequence). CDR3 length equals 17 residues. The CDR3: CSASKGPPGQGAYEQYF. CDR3 nucleotide sequence: TGCAGTGCTAGTAAAGGGCCTCCGGGACAGGGGGCCTACGAGCAGTACTTC.

The chain joins TRBV11-1 to TRBJ2-1, with D perhaps TRBD1 or TRBD2 (5 bases each). Trimming shortened V by 5 bases and J by 10 bases, and 18 bases separated the two germline ends. Germline CDR1 and CDR2: SGHAT and FQDESV (reference sequence). CDR3 length: 14 residues. CDR3 nucleotide sequence: TGTGCCAGCAGCCCTACCTTCACTAGGGACGAGCAGTTCTTC. It codes for CASSPTFTRDEQFF.

The chain carries TRBV12-3 or TRBV12-4 and TRBJ1-6; D gene ambiguous. V lost 0 bases, J lost 8 bases, and 8 bases lay in between. The CDR3 consists of 14 residues. As DNA, the CDR3 is TGTGCCAGCAGTTTAGCGGCGAGGGATTCACCCCTCCACTTT. Amino acid sequence: CASSLAARDSPLHF.

J is TRBJ2-3 and V is TRBV6-1; 7 nucleotides match TRBD1. Germline CDR1 reads MNHNS; CDR2 reads SASEGT. The CDR3 extends over 16 amino acids. With V trimmed by 8 bases and J by 1 base, 12 bases remained unmatched. The DNA for the CDR3 is TGTGCCAGCCTTATGGGCCCCGACAGGGGCACAGATACGCAGTATTTT. Its translation: CASLMGPDRGTDTQYF.

This rearrangement joins TRBV19 to TRBJ1-5; TRBD1 is a possible D gene (6 bases). This CDR3 spans 18 amino acids. Per germline, CDR1 LNHDA and CDR2 SQIVND (reference sequence). Trimming shortened V by 3 bases and J by 0 bases, and 18 bases separated the two germline ends. The CDR3 sequence: CASSIGGPGVSSNQPQHF. For the CDR3, the DNA is TGTGCCAGTAGTATTGGGGGCCCAGGGGTTTCTAGCAATCAGCCCCAGCATTTT.

This clonotype was detected a few times. The chain joins TRBV7-2 to TRBJ2-1; 7 bases match TRBD2. This CDR3 has 15 amino acids. The germline V gene has CDR1 SGHTA and CDR2 FQGNSA. The ends lost 5 bases at V and 7 bases at J; junction bases unmatched: 11. Here the CDR3 reads CASSPGGPMRNEQFF. In DNA, the CDR3 is TGTGCCAGCAGCCCGGGAGGTCCGATGAGAAATGAGCAGTTCTTC.

This clonotype was counted a few times. V is TRBV7-9 and J is TRBJ2-1, with D unresolved. The CDR3 consists of 15 residues. Trimming left V 5 bases short and J 5 bases short, with 16 bases between. Germline CDR1 and CDR2: SEHNR and FQNEAQ (reference sequence). CDR3: CASSPYGSLNNEQFF. CDR3 sequence (DNA): TGTGCCAGCAGCCCTTACGGCTCACTTAACAATGAGCAGTTCTTC.